This T cell receptor (beta chain) was recovered during a study of OX40 agonist ivuxolimab in advanced cancers. Study background: Patients received ivuxolimab, an intravenous treatment, every 2 weeks at 0.01 to 10 mg/kg.

Generated by immunoSEQ multiplex PCR, the TCRdb table keeps only in-frame clones and is missing some. The data show 50,000 or so clones, approximately 86% seen once. With V trimmed by 2 bases and J by 5 bases, 11 bases remained unmatched. In germline, CDR1 is SGHDN, CDR2 FVKESK. CDR3 length: 17 residues. V is TRBV14 and J is TRBJ2-2, with 7 bases matching TRBD1. Sequencing was performed on CD4+ or CD8+ T cells sorted from blood, taken in a trial of the OX40 agonist ivuxolimab. This receptor was taken from an adult with an advanced solid tumor such as melanoma, head and neck, liver or kidney cancer. This chain's CDR3 is CASSQHLGQVRTGELFF. The CDR3 region has the DNA TGTGCCAGCAGCCAACATTTAGGACAGGTTCGGACCGGGGAGCTGTTTTTT.